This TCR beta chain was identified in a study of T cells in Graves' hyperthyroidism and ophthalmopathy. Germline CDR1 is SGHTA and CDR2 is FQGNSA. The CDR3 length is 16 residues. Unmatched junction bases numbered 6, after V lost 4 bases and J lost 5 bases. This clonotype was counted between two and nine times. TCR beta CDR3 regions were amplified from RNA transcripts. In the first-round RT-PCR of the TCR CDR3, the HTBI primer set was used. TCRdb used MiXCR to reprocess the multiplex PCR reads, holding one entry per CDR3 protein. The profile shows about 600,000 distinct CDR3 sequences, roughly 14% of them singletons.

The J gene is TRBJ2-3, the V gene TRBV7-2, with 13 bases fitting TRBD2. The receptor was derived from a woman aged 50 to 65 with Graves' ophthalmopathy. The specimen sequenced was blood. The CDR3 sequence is CASSYRTSGSIDTQYF. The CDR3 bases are TGTGCCAGCAGCTATAGGACTAGCGGGAGTATAGATACGCAGTATTTT. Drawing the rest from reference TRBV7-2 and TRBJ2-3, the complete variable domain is GAGVSQSPSNKVTEKGKDVELRCDPISGHTALYWYRQSLGQGLEFLIYFQGNSAPDKSGLPSDRFSAERTGGSVSTLTIQRTQQEDSAVYLCASSYRTSGSIDTQYFGPGTRLTVL.